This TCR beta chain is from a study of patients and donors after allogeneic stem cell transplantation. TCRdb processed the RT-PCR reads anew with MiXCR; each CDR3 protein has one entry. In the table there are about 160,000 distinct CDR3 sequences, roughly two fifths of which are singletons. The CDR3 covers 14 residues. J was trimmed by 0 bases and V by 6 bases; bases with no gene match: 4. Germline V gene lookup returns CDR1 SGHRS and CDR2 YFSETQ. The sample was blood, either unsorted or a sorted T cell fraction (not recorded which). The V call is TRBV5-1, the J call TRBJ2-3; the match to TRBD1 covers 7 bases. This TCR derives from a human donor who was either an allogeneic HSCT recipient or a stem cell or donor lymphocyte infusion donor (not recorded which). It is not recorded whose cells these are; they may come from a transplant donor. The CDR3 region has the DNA TGCGCCAGCACCCAGGGGGATAGCACAGATACGCAGTATTTT. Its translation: CASTQGDSTDTQYF.